Below, 22 T cell receptor beta chains from the same sample are listed, as sequenced in a study of Graves' ophthalmopathy and Graves' hyperthyroidism. The study amplified TCR beta CDR3 regions using RNA transcripts. Following a first-round RT-PCR that used HTBI primers, a second-round multiplex PCR was carried out. TCRdb passed the multiplex PCR reads through MiXCR, listing each CDR3 protein once. The sample has a few hundred thousand distinct CDR3 sequences, approximately 37% seen once. Sequences were obtained from peripheral blood or thyroid tissue (not recorded which). The receptor set was obtained from an adult man with Graves' hyperthyroidism.

Many counts were recorded for this clonotype. V and J are TRBV5-1 and TRBJ2-6; 7 bases agree with TRBD2. The CDR3 contains 19 residues. The junction had 13 bases not matched to a gene; V was cut back by 4 bases and J by 0 bases. Looked up from germline, CDR1 is SGHRS and CDR2 is YFSETQ. This CDR3 is CASSLGGSVRFSGANVLTF. In nucleotides, the CDR3 is TGCGCCAGCAGCCTGGGGGGGAGCGTTCGATTCTCTGGGGCCAACGTCCTGACTTTC.

The chain links TRBV5-1 to TRBJ1-5; TRBD1 matches 9 bases. Germline values: CDR1 SGHRS, CDR2 YFSETQ. Trimming took 3 bases from V and 6 from J; bases not matched to a gene: 4. This CDR3 has 14 residues. CDR3 DNA sequence: TGCGCCAGCAGCTGGGGACAGGGCGGTCAGCCCCAGCATTTT. The encoded protein is CASSWGQGGQPQHF.

The CDR3 loop is CSLAASYQETQYF. Here the CDR3 DNA reads TGCAGCTTAGCGGCTAGCTACCAAGAGACCCAGTACTTC. The chain has TRBV29-1 and TRBJ2-5; weak D call: TRBD2 (6 bases). Between the trimmed V and J ends, which lost 8 bases and 0 bases, there was a span of 13 bases. CDR3 length: 13 residues. The germline gives CDR1 SQVTM, CDR2 ANQGSEA.

In the case of this clonotype: Mismatch with germline at one junction end may stem from a read error. This rearrangement joins TRBV12-3 or TRBV12-4 to TRBJ1-2; no clear D. The CDR3 is 16 amino acids. Here the CDR3 DNA reads TGTGCCAGCAGTTTAGGTCAGGCCTTGGAATCCTATGACTACACCTTC. Translation: CASSLGQALESYDYTF.

The V call is TRBV20-1, the J call TRBJ1-1; D is possibly TRBD1 (5 bases). The CDR3 is 14 amino acids. From germline, CDR1 is DFQATT and CDR2 SNEGSKA (reference sequence). V was pared by 0 bases and J by 4 bases, with 12 bases between. CDR3 sequence reads: CSARDRAVSTEAFF. The CDR3 coding sequence is TGCAGTGCTAGAGACAGGGCGGTGAGCACTGAAGCTTTCTTT.

The chain joins TRBV24-1 to TRBJ1-2; no clear D gene. V shed 4 bases and J shed 3 bases, with 11 bases lying between them. Germline values: CDR1 KGHDR, CDR2 SFDVKD. The CDR3 is 14 residues long. The chain's CDR3 is CATSDNRRDYGYTF. The CDR3 DNA is TGTGCCACCAGTGACAACCGAAGGGACTATGGCTACACCTTC.

As for this clonotype: A read error may explain this, as a much larger clone is one base away. The J gene is TRBJ2-7, the V gene TRBV20-1; tentatively, D is TRBD1 or TRBD2 (6 bases each). CDR3 length: 14 amino acids. Germline CDR1 is DFQATT and CDR2 is SNEGSKA (reference sequence). Trimming cost V 0 bases and J 1 base, with 10 bases left between them. The CDR3 bases are TGCAGTGCTAGAGAGCGGGACATATCCTACGAGCAGTACTTC. This encodes CSARERDISYEQYF.

Notes on this clonotype: A much larger clone sits a single nucleotide away, making a read error possible. The chain couples TRBV5-1 to TRBJ1-2; D unresolved. The CDR3 is 15 residues long. The germline gives CDR1 SGHRS, CDR2 YFSETQ. The DNA of the CDR3 is TGCGCCAGCACCCTTTTGCCGGCAGCAAACTATGGCTGCACCTTC. This codes for CASTLLPAANYGCTF.

V usage is TRBV10-2 and J usage is TRBJ1-3, with 7 bases lining up with TRBD1. With 10 bases clipped from V and 4 bases from J, the junction kept 10 bases outside the gene matches. This CDR3 has 14 residues. Germline lookup yields CDR1 WSHSY and CDR2 SAAADI. For the CDR3, the DNA is TGCGCCAACTATCTACAGGGGCCGGGAAACACCATATATTTT. Amino acids: CANYLQGPGNTIYF.

The rearrangement links TRBV10-2 to TRBJ2-7, with 13 nucleotides matching TRBD2. Germline CDR1 reads WSHSY; CDR2 reads SAAADI. J lost 6 bases, V lost 2 bases, and 1 base had no gene match. The CDR3 contains 14 residues. Here the CDR3 DNA reads TGCGCCAGCAGTGAGGGACTAGCGGGAGTCGAGCAGTACTTC. It is translated as CASSEGLAGVEQYF.

This clonotype was counted many times. The V gene is TRBV7-9, the J gene TRBJ1-1; 7 nucleotides align to TRBD1. CDR1 and CDR2 from the germline V gene are SEHNR and FQNEAQ (reference sequence). CDR3 length equals 15 residues. Losses at the gene ends were 2 bases for V and 4 bases for J; bases not matched to a gene: 7. The CDR3 loop is CASSLTGEVGTEAFF. The CDR3 DNA is TGTGCCAGCAGCTTAACAGGGGAGGTGGGCACTGAAGCTTTCTTT.

This clonotype has at least ten counts. The chain is built from TRBV7-2 and TRBJ1-2; D is ambiguous. The CDR3 is 15 amino acids. Deletions cut 1 base from V and 5 bases from J, with 14 bases between. CDR1 SGHTA and CDR2 FQGNSA come from the germline V gene. The CDR3, as DNA: TGTGCCAGCAGCTTAGGGTCCAGCCTCACGTATGGCTACACCTTC. Amino acid sequence: CASSLGSSLTYGYTF.

This clonotype was detected only a few times. The chain is built from TRBV6-5 and TRBJ1-2, with D possibly being TRBD1 (5 bases). Germline V gene sequence: CDR1 MNHEY, CDR2 SVGAGI. This CDR3 spans 14 amino acids. Trimming removed 2 bases at V and 7 bases at J, with 14 bases between. The CDR3 region is CASSYPVQGGGYTF. Here the CDR3 DNA reads TGTGCCAGCAGTTACCCGGTCCAGGGAGGTGGCTACACCTTC.

This clonotype was found many times. The V gene is TRBV12-3 or TRBV12-4, the J gene TRBJ1-4, with D tentatively TRBD1 (6 bases). Deletions cut 3 bases from V and 4 bases from J, with 15 bases between. This CDR3 contains 16 residues. DNA of the CDR3: TGTGCCAGCAGTTTCTCTACAGGGACAAATAATGAAAAACTGTTTTTT. This sequence encodes CASSFSTGTNNEKLFF.

This clonotype was seen only a few times. CDR3 residues: CASRDRPNTEAFF. Written as DNA, the CDR3 is TGTGCCAGCCGTGACAGGCCGAACACTGAAGCTTTCTTT. The chain joins TRBV10-3 to TRBJ1-1; D might be TRBD1 (6 bases). The germline V and J ends were trimmed by 10 bases and 1 base, with 13 bases remaining between them. CDR1 and CDR2 from the germline V gene are ENHRY and SYGVKD. The CDR3 loop spans 13 amino acids.

This clonotype was seen at least ten times. This chain links TRBV6-5 with TRBJ2-7, with D perhaps TRBD1 or TRBD2 (5 bases each). Deletions cut 5 bases from V and 7 bases from J, with 15 bases between. Germline V lookup: CDR1 MNHEY, CDR2 SVGAGI. The CDR3 length is 13 residues. The CDR3 region is CASSKEGPGEQYF. In nucleotides, the CDR3 is TGTGCCAGCAGTAAAGAGGGACCCGGGGAGCAGTACTTC.

V and J are TRBV5-6 and TRBJ1-2; perhaps TRBD1 as D (5 bases). Trimming pared 8 bases from V and 8 bases from J, leaving 19 bases between. The CDR3 has 13 amino acids. Germline loops: CDR1 SGHDT, CDR2 YYEEEE. CDR3 nucleotide sequence: TGTGCCAGTAGTATAAATTCGGGACTGGGCTACACCTTC. Translation: CASSINSGLGYTF.

Points on this clonotype: Given a much more abundant clone one base away, this may be a read error. The chain combines TRBV6-6 with TRBJ1-4; possibly TRBD1 for D (5 bases). This CDR3 spans 15 amino acids. Trimming took off 6 bases at V and 7 bases at J, with 18 bases between the two ends. Germline assignment: CDR1 MNHNY and CDR2 SVGAGI (reference sequence). The CDR3 DNA reads TGTGCCAGCAGCCAACAAGGGGCGGGGGGTGAAAAACTGTTTTTT. It specifies CASSQQGAGGEKLFF.

The gene calls are TRBV10-3 and TRBJ1-1; no reliable D call. The CDR3 runs to 14 residues. Germline V lookup: CDR1 ENHRY, CDR2 SYGVKD. The V gene lost 6 bases and the J gene lost 6 bases, with 17 bases spanning the gap. CDR3 DNA sequence: TGTGCCATCAGGGACTCGAGTGGGAGCCCTGAAGCTTTCTTT. Amino acid sequence: CAIRDSSGSPEAFF.

This clonotype turned up a few times. V is TRBV2 and J is TRBJ2-5; TRBD1 agrees at 9 bases. Germline CDR1 and CDR2: SNHLY and FYNNEI. The CDR3 loop spans 15 amino acids. The ends lost 5 bases at V and 10 bases at J; junction bases unmatched: 14. The CDR3 sequence: CASSSLPGDRVGQYF. The CDR3 DNA follows: TGTGCCAGCAGTTCCCTACCCGGGGACAGGGTTGGCCAGTACTTC.

There are many counts of this clonotype. V gene TRBV20-1 combines with J gene TRBJ2-5; D not resolved. This CDR3 has 13 amino acids. CDR1 and CDR2 from the germline V gene are DFQATT and SNEGSKA (reference sequence). V was shortened by 3 bases and J by 2 bases, with 10 bases between the two germline ends. CDR3 in amino acids: CSASFSAQETQYF. CDR3 DNA sequence: TGCAGTGCTAGTTTTTCTGCGCAAGAGACCCAGTACTTC.

This clonotype appeared many times. V usage is TRBV12-3 or TRBV12-4 and J usage is TRBJ1-1, with D possibly TRBD1 on 5 matching bases. Trimming removed 6 bases from V and 7 bases from J, with 15 bases in between. CDR3 length: 13 residues. This CDR3 reads CASSAIGAIEAFF. CDR3 coding DNA: TGTGCCAGCAGCGCCATTGGGGCGATTGAAGCTTTCTTT.